What follows describes a single TCR beta chain. Its antigen remains unidentified. Germline CDR1 reads LNHDA; CDR2 reads SQIVND (reference sequence). Trimming took off 5 bases at V and 3 bases at J, with 10 bases between the two ends. The CDR3 sequence is 13 residues long. These data are taken from a study of CD8+CD57+ T cells in acquired aplastic anemia. Study-level information: Sorted CD4+ and CD8+ cell DNA averaged about 3.5 ug. Study-level points and caveats: Overlap between patients and controls comprised 25 to 30 CD8+ CDR3 sequences. No significant difference in CD8+ Simpson's diversity was found between patients and controls.

TCR beta VDJ combinations and CDR3 sequences were profiled from genomic DNA. TCRdb used MiXCR to reprocess the reads, holding one entry per CDR3 protein. The sample includes more than 250,000 distinct CDR3 sequences, 45% to 70% of them seen just once. This chain joins TRBV19 and TRBJ1-1; D possibly corresponds to TRBD1 (5 bases). The sequenced sample consisted of sorted CD4+, CD8+, or CD8+CD57+ T cells (not recorded which) from PBMCs. The sequence came from a human donor with severe aplastic anemia or a healthy control (not recorded which). CDR3 nucleotide sequence: TGTGCCAGTAGTGCGAGACAGCACACTGAAGCTTTCTTT. This gives the protein CASSARQHTEAFF.